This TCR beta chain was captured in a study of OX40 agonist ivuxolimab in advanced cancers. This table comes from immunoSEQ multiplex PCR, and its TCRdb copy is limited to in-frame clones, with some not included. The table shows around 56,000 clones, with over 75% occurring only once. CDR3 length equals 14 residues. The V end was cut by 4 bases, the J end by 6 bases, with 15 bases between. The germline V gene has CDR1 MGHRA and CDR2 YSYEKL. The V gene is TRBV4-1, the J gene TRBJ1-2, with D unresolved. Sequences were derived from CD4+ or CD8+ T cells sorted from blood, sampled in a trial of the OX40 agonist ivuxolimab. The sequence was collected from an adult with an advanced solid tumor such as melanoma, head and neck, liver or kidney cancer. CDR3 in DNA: TGCGCCAGCAGCCTGCTCTCCGACGCTAATGGCTACACCTTC. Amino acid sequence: CASSLLSDANGYTF.